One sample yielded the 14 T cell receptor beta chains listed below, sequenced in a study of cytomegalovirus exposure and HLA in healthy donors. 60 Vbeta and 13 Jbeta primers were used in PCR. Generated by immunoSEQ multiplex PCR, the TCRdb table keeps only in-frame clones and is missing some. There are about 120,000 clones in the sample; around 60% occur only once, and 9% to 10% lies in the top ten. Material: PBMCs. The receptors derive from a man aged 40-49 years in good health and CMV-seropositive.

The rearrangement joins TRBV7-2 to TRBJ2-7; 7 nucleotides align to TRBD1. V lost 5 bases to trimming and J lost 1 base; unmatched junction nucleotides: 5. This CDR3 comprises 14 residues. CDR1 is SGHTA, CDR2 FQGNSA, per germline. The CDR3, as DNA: TGTGCCAGCAGCCCGACACAGGGGTCCTACGAGCAGTACTTC. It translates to CASSPTQGSYEQYF.

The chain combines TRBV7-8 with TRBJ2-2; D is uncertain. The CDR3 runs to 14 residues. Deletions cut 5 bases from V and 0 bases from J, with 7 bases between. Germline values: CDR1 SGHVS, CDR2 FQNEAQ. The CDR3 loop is CASSVVTNTGELFF. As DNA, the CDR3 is TGTGCCAGCAGCGTAGTTACGAACACCGGGGAGCTGTTTTTT.

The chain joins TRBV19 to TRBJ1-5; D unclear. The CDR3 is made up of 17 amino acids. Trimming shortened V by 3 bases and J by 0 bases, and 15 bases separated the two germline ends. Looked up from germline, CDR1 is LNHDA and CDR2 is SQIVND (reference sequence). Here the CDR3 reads CASSIDERVHSNQPQHF. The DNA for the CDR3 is TGTGCCAGTAGTATCGATGAGAGGGTCCATAGCAATCAGCCCCAGCATTTT.

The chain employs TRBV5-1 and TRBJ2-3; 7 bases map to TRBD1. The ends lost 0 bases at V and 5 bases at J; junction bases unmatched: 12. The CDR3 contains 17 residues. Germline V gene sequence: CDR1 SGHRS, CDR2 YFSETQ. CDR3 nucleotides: TGCGCCAGCAGCTTGGATGCCGCAGGGGGTGCGGGAGATACGCAGTATTTT. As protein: CASSLDAAGGAGDTQYF.

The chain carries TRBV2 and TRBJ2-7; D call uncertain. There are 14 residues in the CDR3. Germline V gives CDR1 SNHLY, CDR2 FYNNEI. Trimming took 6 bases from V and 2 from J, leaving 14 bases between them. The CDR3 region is CASREHDHAYEQYF. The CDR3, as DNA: TGTGCCAGCAGGGAGCACGATCACGCCTACGAGCAGTACTTC.

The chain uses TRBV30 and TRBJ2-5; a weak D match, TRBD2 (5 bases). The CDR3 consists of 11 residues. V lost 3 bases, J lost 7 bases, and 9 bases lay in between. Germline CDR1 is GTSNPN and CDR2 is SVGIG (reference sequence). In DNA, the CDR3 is TGTGCCTGGAGCACCGCGGGGACCCAGTACTTC. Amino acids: CAWSTAGTQYF.

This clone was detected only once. CDR3 protein: CASSLGVRASGESEQFF. The DNA of the CDR3 is TGTGCCAGCAGCTTGGGAGTAAGGGCTAGCGGGGAATCTGAGCAGTTCTTC. The V call is TRBV5-5, the J call TRBJ2-1; 9 bases are shared with TRBD2. CDR1 is SGHKS, CDR2 YYEKEE, per germline (reference sequence). V shed 0 bases, J shed 9 bases, and the junction held 13 bases outside the gene matches. This CDR3 is 17 amino acids long. Full variable domain (rest looked up from reference TRBV5-5 and TRBJ2-1): DAGVTQSPTHLIKTRGQQVTLRCSPISGHKSVSWYQQVLGQGPQFIFQYYEKEERGRGNFPDRFSARQFPNYSSELNVNALLLGDSALYLCASSLGVRASGESEQFFGPGTRLTVL.

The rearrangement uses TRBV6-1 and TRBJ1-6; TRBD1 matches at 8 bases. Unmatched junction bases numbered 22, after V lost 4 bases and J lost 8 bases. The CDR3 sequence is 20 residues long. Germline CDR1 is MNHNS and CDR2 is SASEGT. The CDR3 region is CASSARHRTGREVRYSPLHF. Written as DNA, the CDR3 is TGTGCCAGCAGTGCCCGGCATCGGACAGGGAGGGAAGTTCGGTATTCACCCCTCCACTTT.

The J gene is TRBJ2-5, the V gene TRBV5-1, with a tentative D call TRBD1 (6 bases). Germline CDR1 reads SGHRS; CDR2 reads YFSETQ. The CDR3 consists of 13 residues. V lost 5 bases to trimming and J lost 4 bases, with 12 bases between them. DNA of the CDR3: TGCGCCAGCAGGTCAGGGGCGGGAGAGACCCAGTACTTC. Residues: CASRSGAGETQYF. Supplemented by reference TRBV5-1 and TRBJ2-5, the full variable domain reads KAGVTQTPRYLIKTRGQQVTLSCSPISGHRSVSWYQQTPGQGLQFLFEYFSETQRNKGNFPGRFSGRQFSNSRSEMNVSTLELGDSALYLCASRSGAGETQYFGPGTRLLVL.

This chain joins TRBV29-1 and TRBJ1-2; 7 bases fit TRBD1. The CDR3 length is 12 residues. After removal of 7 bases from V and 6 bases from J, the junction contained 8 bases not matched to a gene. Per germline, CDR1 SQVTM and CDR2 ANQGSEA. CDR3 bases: TGCAGCGCAGACAGGGAGGATGATGGCTACACCTTC. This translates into CSADREDDGYTF.

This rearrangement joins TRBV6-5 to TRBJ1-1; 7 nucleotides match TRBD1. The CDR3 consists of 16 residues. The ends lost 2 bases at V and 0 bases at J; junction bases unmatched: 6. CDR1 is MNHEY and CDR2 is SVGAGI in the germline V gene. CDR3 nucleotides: TGTGCCAGCAGTTACGGAGACAGGGAAGTGAACACTGAAGCTTTCTTT. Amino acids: CASSYGDREVNTEAFF.

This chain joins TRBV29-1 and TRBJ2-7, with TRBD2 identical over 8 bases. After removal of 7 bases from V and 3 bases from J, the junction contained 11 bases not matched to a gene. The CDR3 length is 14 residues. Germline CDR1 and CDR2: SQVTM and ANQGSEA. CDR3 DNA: TGCAGCGCACAGCCCAGCGGGAGTGGCTACGAGCAGTACTTC. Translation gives CSAQPSGSGYEQYF.

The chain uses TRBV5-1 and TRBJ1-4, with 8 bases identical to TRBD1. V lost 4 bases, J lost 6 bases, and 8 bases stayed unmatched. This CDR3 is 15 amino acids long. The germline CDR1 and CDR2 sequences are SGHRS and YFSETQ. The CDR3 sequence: CASSLTTGVDEKLFF. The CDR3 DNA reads TGCGCCAGCAGCCTAACGACAGGGGTGGATGAAAAACTGTTTTTT. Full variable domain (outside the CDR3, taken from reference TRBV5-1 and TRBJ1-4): KAGVTQTPRYLIKTRGQQVTLSCSPISGHRSVSWYQQTPGQGLQFLFEYFSETQRNKGNFPGRFSGRQFSNSRSEMNVSTLELGDSALYLCASSLTTGVDEKLFFGSGTQLSVL.

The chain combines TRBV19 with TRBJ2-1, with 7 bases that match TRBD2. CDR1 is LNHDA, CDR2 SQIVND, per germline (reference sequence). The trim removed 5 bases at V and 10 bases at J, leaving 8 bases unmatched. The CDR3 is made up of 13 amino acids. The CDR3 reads CASSWREGLEQFF. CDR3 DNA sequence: TGTGCCAGTAGTTGGAGGGAGGGCCTCGAGCAGTTCTTC.